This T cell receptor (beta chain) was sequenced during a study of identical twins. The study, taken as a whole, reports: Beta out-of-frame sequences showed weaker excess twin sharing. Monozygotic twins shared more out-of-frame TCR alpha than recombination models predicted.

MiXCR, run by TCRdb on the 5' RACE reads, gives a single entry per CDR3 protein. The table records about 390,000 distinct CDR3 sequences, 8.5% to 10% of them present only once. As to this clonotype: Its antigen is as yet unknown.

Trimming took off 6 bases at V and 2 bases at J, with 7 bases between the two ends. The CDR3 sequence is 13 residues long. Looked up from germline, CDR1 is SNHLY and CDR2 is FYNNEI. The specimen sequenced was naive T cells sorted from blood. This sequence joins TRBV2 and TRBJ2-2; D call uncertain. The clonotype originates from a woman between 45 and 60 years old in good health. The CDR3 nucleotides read TGTGCCAGCAGGGAGACCAACACCGGGGAGCTGTTTTTT. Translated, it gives CASRETNTGELFF. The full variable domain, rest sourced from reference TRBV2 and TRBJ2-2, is EPEVTQTPSHQVTQMGQEVILRCVPISNHLYFYWYRQILGQKVEFLVSFYNNEISEKSEIFDDQFSVERPDGSNFTLKIRSTKLEDSAMYFCASRETNTGELFFGEGSRLTVL.